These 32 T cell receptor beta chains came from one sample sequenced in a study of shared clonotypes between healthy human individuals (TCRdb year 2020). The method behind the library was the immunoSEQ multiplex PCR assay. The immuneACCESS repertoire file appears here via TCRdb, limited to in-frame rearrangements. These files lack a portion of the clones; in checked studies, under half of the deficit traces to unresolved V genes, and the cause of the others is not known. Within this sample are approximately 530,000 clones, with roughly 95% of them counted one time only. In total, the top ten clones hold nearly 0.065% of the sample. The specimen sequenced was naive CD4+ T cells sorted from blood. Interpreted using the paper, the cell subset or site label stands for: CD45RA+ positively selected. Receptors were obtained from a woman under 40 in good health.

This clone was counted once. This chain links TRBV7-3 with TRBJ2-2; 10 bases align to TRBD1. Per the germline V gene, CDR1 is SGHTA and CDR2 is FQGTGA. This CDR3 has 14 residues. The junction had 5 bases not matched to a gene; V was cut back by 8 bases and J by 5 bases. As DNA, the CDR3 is TGTGCCAGCCTGACAGGGGGCTTTACCGGGGAGCTGTTTTTT. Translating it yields CASLTGGFTGELFF.

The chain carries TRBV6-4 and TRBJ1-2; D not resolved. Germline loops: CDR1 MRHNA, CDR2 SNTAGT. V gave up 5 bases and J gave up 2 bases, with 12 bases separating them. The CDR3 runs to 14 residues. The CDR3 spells CASSRDLFNYGYTF. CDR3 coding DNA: TGTGCCAGCAGTAGAGACCTCTTCAACTATGGCTACACCTTC.

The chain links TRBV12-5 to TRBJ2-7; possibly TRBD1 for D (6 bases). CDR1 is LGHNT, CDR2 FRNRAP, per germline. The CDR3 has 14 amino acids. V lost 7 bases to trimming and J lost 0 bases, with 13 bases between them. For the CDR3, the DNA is TGTGCTAGTGTTAGGGACACGAGCTCCTACGAGCAGTACTTC. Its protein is CASVRDTSSYEQYF. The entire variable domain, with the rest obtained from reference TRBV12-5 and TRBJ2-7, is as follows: DARVTQTPRHKVTEMGQEVTMRCQPILGHNTVFWYRQTMMQGLELLAYFRNRAPLDDSGMPKDRFSAEMPDATLATLKIQPSEPRDSAVYFCASVRDTSSYEQYFGPGTRLTVT.

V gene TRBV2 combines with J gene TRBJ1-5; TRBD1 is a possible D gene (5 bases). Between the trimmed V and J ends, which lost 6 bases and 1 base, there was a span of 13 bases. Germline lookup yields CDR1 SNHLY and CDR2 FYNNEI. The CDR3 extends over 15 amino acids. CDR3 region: CASRTERQSNQPQHF. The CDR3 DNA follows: TGTGCCAGCAGGACCGAGCGACAGAGCAATCAGCCCCAGCATTTT.

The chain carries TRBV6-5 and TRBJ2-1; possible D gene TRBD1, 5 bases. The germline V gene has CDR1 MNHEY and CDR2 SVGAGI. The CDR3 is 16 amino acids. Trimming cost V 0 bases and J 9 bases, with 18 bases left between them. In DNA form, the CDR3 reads TGTGCCAGCAGTTACTCGACTTCAGGGAATGTCGGTGAGCAGTTCTTC. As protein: CASSYSTSGNVGEQFF.

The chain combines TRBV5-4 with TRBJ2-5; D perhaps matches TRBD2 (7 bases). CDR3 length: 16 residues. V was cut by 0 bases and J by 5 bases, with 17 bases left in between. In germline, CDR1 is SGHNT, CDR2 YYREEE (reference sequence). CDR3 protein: CASSLAAGALVETQYF. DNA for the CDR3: TGTGCCAGCAGCTTGGCTGCGGGGGCGTTAGTGGAGACCCAGTACTTC.

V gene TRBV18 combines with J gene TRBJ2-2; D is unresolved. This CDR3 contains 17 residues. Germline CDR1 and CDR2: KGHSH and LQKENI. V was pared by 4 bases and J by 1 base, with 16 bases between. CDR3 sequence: CASSRDLAPKNTGELFF. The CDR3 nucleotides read TGTGCCAGCTCACGTGATCTCGCCCCGAAGAACACCGGGGAGCTGTTTTTT.

The CDR3 DNA is TGTGCCAGCAGCCAAGAGAATAGGGCTCAAGAGACCCAGTACTTC. Its protein is CASSQENRAQETQYF. The V gene is TRBV4-2, the J gene TRBJ2-5, with unresolved D. The CDR3 covers 15 residues. Trimming cost V 0 bases and J 2 bases, with 10 bases left between them. CDR1 is LGHNA, CDR2 YNFKEQ, per germline.

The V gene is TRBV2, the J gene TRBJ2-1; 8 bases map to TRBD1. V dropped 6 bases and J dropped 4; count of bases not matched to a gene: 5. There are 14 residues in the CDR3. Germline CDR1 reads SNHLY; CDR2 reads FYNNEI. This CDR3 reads CASRPGQAYNEQFF. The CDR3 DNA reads TGTGCCAGCAGGCCGGGACAGGCGTACAATGAGCAGTTCTTC.

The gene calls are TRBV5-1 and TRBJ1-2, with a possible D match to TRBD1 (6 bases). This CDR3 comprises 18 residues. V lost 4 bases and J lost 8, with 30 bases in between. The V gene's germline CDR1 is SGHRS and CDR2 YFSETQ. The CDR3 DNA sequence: TGCGCCAGCAGCAACGGACCGGGACATATAAATCGTGGCTTAGGCTACACCTTC. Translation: CASSNGPGHINRGLGYTF.

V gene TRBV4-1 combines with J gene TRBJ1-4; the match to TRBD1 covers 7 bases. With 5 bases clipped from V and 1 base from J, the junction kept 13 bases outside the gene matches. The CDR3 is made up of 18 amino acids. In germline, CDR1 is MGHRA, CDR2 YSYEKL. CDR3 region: CASSTWTGGVLTNEKLFF. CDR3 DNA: TGCGCCAGCAGCACCTGGACAGGAGGGGTCTTAACTAATGAAAAACTGTTTTTT.

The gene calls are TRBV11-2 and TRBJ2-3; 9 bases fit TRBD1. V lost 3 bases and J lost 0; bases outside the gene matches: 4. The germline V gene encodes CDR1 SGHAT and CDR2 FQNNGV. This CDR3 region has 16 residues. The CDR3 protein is CASSFGTGYSTDTQYF. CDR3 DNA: TGTGCCAGCAGCTTTGGGACAGGGTATAGCACAGATACGCAGTATTTT.

CDR3 nucleotide sequence: TGCAGCGTACATAGCGGGAGGACCTCCTACAATGAGCAGTTCTTC. Protein sequence: CSVHSGRTSYNEQFF. The chain joins TRBV29-1 to TRBJ2-1; 10 bases fit TRBD2. The germline gives CDR1 SQVTM, CDR2 ANQGSEA. CDR3 size: 15 residues. Trimming cost V 6 bases and J 0 bases; bases outside gene matches: 5.

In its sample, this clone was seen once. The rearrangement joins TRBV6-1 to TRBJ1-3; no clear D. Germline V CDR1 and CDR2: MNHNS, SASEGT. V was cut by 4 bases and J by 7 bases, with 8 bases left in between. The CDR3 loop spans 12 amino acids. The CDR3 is CASSVRGNTIYF. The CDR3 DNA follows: TGTGCCAGCAGTGTTCGAGGTAACACCATATATTTT.

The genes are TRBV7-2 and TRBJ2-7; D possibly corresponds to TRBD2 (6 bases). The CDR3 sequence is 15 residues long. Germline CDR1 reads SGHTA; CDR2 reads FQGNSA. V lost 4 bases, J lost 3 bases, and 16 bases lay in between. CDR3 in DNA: TGTGCCAGCAGCTACGCCGGGACTGCCTACTACGAGCAGTACTTC. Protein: CASSYAGTAYYEQYF.

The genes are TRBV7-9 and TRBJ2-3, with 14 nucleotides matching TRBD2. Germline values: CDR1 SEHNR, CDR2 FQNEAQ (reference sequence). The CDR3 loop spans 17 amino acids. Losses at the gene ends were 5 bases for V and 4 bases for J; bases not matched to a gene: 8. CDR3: CASSGTSGSRWSDTQYF. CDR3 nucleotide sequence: TGTGCCAGCAGCGGGACTAGCGGGAGCCGGTGGTCAGATACGCAGTATTTT. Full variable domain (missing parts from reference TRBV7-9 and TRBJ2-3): DTGVSQNPRHKITKRGQNVTFRCDPISEHNRLYWYRQTLGQGPEFLTYFQNEAQLEKSRLLSDRFSAERPKGSFSTLEIQRTEQGDSAMYLCASSGTSGSRWSDTQYFGPGTRLTVL.

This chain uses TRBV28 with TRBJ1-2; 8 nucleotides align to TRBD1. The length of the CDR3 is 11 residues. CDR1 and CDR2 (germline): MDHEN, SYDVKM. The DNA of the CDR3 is TGTGCGACAGGGGAAAACTATGGCTACACCTTC. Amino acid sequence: CATGENYGYTF.

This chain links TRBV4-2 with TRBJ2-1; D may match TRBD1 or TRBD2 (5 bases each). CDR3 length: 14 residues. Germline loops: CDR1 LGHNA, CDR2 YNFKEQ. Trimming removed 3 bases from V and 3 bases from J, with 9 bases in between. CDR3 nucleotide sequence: TGTGCCAGCAGCCATACGGGACGCTACAATGAGCAGTTCTTC. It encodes CASSHTGRYNEQFF.

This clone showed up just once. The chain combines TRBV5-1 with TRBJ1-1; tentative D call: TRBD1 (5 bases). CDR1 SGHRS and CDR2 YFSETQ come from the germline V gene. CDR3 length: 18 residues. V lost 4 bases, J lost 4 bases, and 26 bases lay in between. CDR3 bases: TGCGCCAGCAGCAGAGGATCTACCGGGGACGTATTTTTCACTGAAGCTTTCTTT. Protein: CASSRGSTGDVFFTEAFF.

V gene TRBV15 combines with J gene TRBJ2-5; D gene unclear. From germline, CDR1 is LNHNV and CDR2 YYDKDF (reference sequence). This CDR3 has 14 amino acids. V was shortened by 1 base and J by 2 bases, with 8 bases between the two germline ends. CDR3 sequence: CATSRVQTQETQYF. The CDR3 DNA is TGTGCCACCAGCAGAGTCCAGACTCAAGAGACCCAGTACTTC.

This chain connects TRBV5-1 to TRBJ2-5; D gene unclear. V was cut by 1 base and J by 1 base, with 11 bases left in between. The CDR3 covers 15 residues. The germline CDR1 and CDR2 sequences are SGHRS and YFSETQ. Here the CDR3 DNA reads TGCGCCAGCAGCTTGACTTCCCACCCCCAAGAGACCCAGTACTTC. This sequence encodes CASSLTSHPQETQYF.

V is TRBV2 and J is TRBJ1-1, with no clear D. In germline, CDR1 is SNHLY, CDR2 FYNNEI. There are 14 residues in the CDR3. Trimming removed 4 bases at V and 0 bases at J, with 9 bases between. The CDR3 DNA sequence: TGTGCCAGCAGTGCGGTACAGTTGAACACTGAAGCTTTCTTT. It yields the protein CASSAVQLNTEAFF.

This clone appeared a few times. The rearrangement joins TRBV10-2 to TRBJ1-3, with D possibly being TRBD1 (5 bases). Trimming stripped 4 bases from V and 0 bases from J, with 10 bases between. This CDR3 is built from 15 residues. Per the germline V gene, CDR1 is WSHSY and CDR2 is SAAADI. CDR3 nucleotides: TGCGCCAGCAGTGTGGGGGGATACTCTGGAAACACCATATATTTT. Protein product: CASSVGGYSGNTIYF.

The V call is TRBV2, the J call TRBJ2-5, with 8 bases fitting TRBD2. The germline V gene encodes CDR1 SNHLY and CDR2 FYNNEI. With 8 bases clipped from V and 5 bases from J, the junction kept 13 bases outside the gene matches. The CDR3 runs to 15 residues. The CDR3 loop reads CASAPPGLVGETQYF. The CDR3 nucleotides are TGTGCCAGCGCCCCCCCGGGACTAGTCGGCGAGACCCAGTACTTC.

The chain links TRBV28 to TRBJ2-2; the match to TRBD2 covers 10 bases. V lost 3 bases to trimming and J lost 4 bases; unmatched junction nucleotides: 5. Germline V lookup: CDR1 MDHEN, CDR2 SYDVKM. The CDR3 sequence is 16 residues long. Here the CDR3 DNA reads TGTGCCAGCAGTTTGTCGCCTAGCGGGAGCACCGGGGAGCTGTTTTTT. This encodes CASSLSPSGSTGELFF.

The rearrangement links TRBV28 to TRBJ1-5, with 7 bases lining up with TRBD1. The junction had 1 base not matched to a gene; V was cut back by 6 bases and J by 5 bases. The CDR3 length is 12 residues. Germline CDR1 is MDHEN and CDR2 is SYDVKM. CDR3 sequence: CASRTGYQPQHF. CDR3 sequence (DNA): TGTGCCAGCAGGACAGGGTATCAGCCCCAGCATTTT.

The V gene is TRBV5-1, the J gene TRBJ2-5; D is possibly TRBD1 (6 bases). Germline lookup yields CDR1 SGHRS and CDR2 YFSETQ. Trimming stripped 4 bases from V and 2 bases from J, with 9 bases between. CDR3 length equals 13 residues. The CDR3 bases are TGCGCCAGCAGCATGGACAGACAAGAGACCCAGTACTTC. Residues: CASSMDRQETQYF.

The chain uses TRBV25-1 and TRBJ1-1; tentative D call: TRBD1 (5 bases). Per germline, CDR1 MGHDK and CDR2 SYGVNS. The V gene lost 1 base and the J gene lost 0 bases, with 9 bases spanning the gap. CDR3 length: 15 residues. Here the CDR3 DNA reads TGTGCCAGCAGTGAATGGGGGGGACTGAACACTGAAGCTTTCTTT. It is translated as CASSEWGGLNTEAFF.

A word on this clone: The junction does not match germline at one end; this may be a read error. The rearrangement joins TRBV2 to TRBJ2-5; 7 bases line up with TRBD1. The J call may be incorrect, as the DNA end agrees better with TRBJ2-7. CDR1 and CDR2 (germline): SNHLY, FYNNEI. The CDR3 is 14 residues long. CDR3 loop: CASREDRVGHEQYF. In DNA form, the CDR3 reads TGTGCCAGCAGAGAAGACAGGGTGGGACACGAGCAGTACTTC.

The CDR3 bases are TGTGCCATCAGAAGGACGGAAGGCTACACCTTC. Its protein is CAIRRTEGYTF. The chain employs TRBV10-3 and TRBJ1-2, with D hard to call. Germline V CDR1 and CDR2: ENHRY, SYGVKD. Deletions cut 6 bases from V and 8 bases from J, with 10 bases between. The CDR3 spans 11 residues.

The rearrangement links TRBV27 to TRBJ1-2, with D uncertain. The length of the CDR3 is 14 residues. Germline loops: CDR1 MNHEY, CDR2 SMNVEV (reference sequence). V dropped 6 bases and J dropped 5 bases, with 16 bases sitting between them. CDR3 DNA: TGTGCCAGCAGCCGCGACACCGGCGAGTATGGCTACACCTTC. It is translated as CASSRDTGEYGYTF.

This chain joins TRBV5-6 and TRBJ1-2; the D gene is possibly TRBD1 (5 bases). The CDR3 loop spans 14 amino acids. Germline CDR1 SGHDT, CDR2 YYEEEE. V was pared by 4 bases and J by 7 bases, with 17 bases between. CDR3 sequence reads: CASSRRQGPIGYTF. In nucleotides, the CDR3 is TGTGCCAGCAGCCGAAGGCAGGGCCCGATTGGCTACACCTTC. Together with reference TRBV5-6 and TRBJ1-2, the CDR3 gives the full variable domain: DAGVTQSPTHLIKTRGQQVTLRCSPKSGHDTVSWYQQALGQGPQFIFQYYEEEERQRGNFPDRFSGHQFPNYSSELNVNALLLGDSALYLCASSRRQGPIGYTFGSGTRLTVV.